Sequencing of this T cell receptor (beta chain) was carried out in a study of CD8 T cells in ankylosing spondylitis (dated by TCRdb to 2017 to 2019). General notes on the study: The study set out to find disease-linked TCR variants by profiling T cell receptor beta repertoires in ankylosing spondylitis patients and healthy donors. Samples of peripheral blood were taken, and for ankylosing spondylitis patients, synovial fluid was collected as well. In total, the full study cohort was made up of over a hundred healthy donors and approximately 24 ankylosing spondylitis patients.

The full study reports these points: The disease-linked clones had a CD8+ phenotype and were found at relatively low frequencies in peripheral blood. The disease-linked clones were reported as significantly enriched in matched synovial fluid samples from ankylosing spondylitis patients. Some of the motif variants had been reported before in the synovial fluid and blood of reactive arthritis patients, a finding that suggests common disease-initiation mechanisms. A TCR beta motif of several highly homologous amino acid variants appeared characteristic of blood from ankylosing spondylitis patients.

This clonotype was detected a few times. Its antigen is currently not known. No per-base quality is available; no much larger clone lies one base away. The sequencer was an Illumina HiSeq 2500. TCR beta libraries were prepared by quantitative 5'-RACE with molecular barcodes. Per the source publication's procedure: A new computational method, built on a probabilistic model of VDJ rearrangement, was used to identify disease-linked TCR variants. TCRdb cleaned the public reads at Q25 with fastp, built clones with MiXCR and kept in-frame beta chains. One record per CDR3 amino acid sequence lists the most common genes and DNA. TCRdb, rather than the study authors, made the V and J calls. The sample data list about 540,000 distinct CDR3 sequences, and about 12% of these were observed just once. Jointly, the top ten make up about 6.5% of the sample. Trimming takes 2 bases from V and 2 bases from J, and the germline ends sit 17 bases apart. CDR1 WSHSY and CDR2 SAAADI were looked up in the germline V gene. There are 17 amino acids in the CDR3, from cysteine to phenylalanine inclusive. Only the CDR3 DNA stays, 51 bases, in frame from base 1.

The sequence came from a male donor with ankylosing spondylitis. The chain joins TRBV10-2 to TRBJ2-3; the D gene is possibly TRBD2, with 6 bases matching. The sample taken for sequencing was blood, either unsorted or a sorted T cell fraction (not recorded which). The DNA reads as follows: TGCGCCAGCAGTGAGCCCCCTAGCTGGGAGGCCACAGATACGCAGTATTTT. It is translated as CASSEPPSWEATDTQYF.